This is a list of T cell receptor beta chains from one sample in a study of T cells after yellow fever vaccination. TCRdb recomputed calls from the 5' RACE reads with MiXCR, one row per CDR3 protein. The sample yields a few hundred thousand distinct CDR3 sequences, about 17% seen once. The specimen comprised PBMCs, sampled more than 4 days after the first yellow fever vaccination. The receptors shown here come from a man between 18 and 29 years old who received the YFV17D yellow fever vaccine. Each CDR3 is given with its conserved first and last residue. D genes are given only for firm matches. The size entry is marked missing in some rows and otherwise reads once, few, many or a size class.

v_call,d_call,clone_size,j_call,cdr3_aa,cdr3_nt
TRBV7-2,-,few,TRBJ2-3,CASSLNDGGRTDTQYF,TGTGCCAGCAGCTTAAACGACGGCGGGCGGACAGATACGCAGTATTTT
TRBV5-6,-,-,TRBJ1-2,CASSLWSGYGYTF,TGTGCCAGCAGCTTATGGAGCGGCTATGGCTACACCTTC
TRBV4-1,-,-,TRBJ2-1,CASSQDRGSGEQFF,TGCGCCAGCAGCCAAGATCGAGGTTCTGGGGAGCAGTTCTTC
TRBV12-3/TRBV12-4,-,few,TRBJ2-1,CASGWRAGYNEQFF,TGTGCCAGCGGGTGGCGGGCAGGATACAATGAGCAGTTCTTC
TRBV5-1,-,few,TRBJ2-6,CASSISVSGANVLTF,TGCGCCAGCAGCATCTCCGTCTCTGGGGCCAACGTCCTGACTTTC
TRBV10-3,-,-,TRBJ1-2,CAIVGSDSPSNGYTF,TGTGCCATCGTGGGTTCGGACAGCCCGTCTAATGGCTACACCTTC
TRBV9,-,-,TRBJ1-3,CASSALQGPHSGNTIYF,TGTGCCAGCAGCGCCCTCCAGGGGCCCCACTCTGGAAACACCATATATTTT
TRBV7-2,TRBD2,-,TRBJ2-7,CASSLTLQRGQYF,TGTGCCAGCAGCTTAACCCTGCAGCGGGGGCAGTACTTC
TRBV7-9,-,many,TRBJ2-5,CASSPSGPQETQYF,TGTGCCAGCAGCCCTAGTGGGCCTCAAGAGACCCAGTACTTC
TRBV6-1,TRBD1,few,TRBJ1-6,CASSRQGSLGSPLHF,TGTGCCAGCAGTCGACAGGGAAGTCTTGGTTCACCCCTCCACTTT
TRBV7-8,TRBD2,-,TRBJ2-2,CASREGGGANTGELFF,TGTGCCAGCAGAGAAGGCGGGGGGGCCAACACCGGGGAGCTGTTTTTT
TRBV20-1,TRBD1,-,TRBJ1-6,CSARAPDRENSPLHF,TGCAGTGCTAGGGCCCCAGACAGGGAAAATTCACCCCTCCACTTT
TRBV15,-,-,TRBJ2-3,CATSQRYTDTQYF,TGTGCCACCAGCCAGCGGTACACAGATACGCAGTATTTT
TRBV5-1,-,few,TRBJ2-4,CASSPQQSRGNIQYF,TGCGCCAGCAGCCCCCAGCAGTCAAGGGGAAACATTCAGTACTTC
TRBV5-1,-,few,TRBJ1-3,CASSSGQPDTIYF,TGCGCCAGCAGCTCGGGACAACCGGACACCATATATTTT
TRBV20-1,TRBD1,-,TRBJ1-5,CSARLGVGQGNQPQHF,TGCAGTGCTAGATTAGGAGTGGGACAGGGGAATCAGCCCCAGCATTTT
TRBV6-2/TRBV6-3,-,-,TRBJ2-3,CASNHGTASTDTQYF,TGTGCCAGCAACCACGGGACGGCTAGCACAGATACGCAGTATTTT
TRBV5-6,TRBD2,-,TRBJ2-3,CASSLGSLAGSTDTQYF,TGTGCCAGCAGCTTGGGCTCCCTAGCGGGGTCCACAGATACGCAGTATTTT
TRBV5-6,TRBD1,few,TRBJ2-7,CASSLGRQGALPYEQYF,TGTGCCAGCAGCTTGGGAAGACAGGGGGCCCTTCCCTACGAGCAGTACTTC
TRBV20-1,-,-,TRBJ2-3,CSVRTDTQYF,TGCAGTGTACGCACAGATACGCAGTATTTT
TRBV7-9,TRBD1,many,TRBJ1-1,CASSGRGLITEAFF,TGTGCCAGCAGCGGTAGGGGGCTTATTACTGAAGCTTTCTTT
TRBV6-2/TRBV6-3,TRBD2,few,TRBJ2-2,CASSRRLAGGQNTGELFF,TGTGCCAGCAGTCGAAGACTAGCGGGGGGCCAGAACACCGGGGAGCTGTTTTTT
TRBV6-1,-,-,TRBJ1-6,CASSEQGQDNSPLHF,TGTGCCAGCAGTGAACAGGGACAAGATAATTCACCCCTCCACTTT
TRBV6-5,TRBD1,-,TRBJ2-1,CASSSWGTGLNEQFF,TGTGCCAGCAGTTCCTGGGGGACAGGGTTGAATGAGCAGTTCTTC
TRBV7-2,TRBD1,few,TRBJ2-5,CASSSQGQGAMTQYF,TGTGCCAGCAGCTCGCAAGGACAGGGGGCGATGACCCAGTACTTC
TRBV12-3/TRBV12-4,TRBD2,many,TRBJ2-5,CASSFALAEETQYF,TGTGCCAGCAGTTTCGCCCTAGCGGAAGAGACCCAGTACTTC
TRBV6-2/TRBV6-3,-,few,TRBJ2-6,CASNRGSTGANVLTF,TGTGCCAGCAACCGGGGGAGTACTGGGGCCAACGTCCTGACTTTC
TRBV7-8,-,few,TRBJ2-2,CASSLVGGSNTGELFF,TGTGCCAGCAGCTTAGTAGGCGGTTCGAACACCGGGGAGCTGTTTTTT
TRBV5-6,-,few,TRBJ2-3,CASSAPGTSTDTQYF,TGTGCCAGCAGCGCCCCCGGGACTTCCACAGATACGCAGTATTTT
TRBV2,-,few,TRBJ2-7,CASSVRSGWDEQYF,TGTGCCAGCAGTGTTCGGTCAGGGTGGGATGAGCAGTACTTC
TRBV7-2,TRBD2,many,TRBJ2-1,CASRLGTSGGAHNEQFF,TGTGCCAGCAGGCTTGGTACTAGCGGGGGGGCCCACAATGAGCAGTTCTTC
TRBV20-1,-,many,TRBJ1-2,CSARDSGLGNYGYTF,TGCAGTGCTAGGGATTCGGGGTTGGGAAACTATGGCTACACCTTC
TRBV13,TRBD1,-,TRBJ1-2,CASYRGGRGYTF,TGTGCCAGTTACAGGGGGGGCCGTGGCTACACCTTC
TRBV5-1,-,-,TRBJ2-7,CASSYGQNYEQYF,TGCGCCAGCAGCTACGGACAGAACTACGAGCAGTACTTC
TRBV9,-,few,TRBJ2-2,CASSYWPGELFF,TGTGCCAGCAGCTACTGGCCTGGGGAGCTGTTTTTT
TRBV4-2,TRBD1,few,TRBJ2-7,CASSETTGAYEQYF,TGTGCCAGCAGCGAAACGACAGGGGCCTACGAGCAGTACTTC
TRBV6-6,-,many,TRBJ1-6,CASSYDRNSPLHF,TGTGCCAGCAGTTACGATCGAAATTCACCCCTCCACTTT
TRBV7-9,-,few,TRBJ2-5,CASSLRQGAGETQYF,TGTGCCAGCAGCTTAAGGCAGGGCGCGGGAGAGACCCAGTACTTC